This TCR beta chain was documented in a study of blood T cell repertoires in COVID-19. Study at large: From the United States, Italy and Spain came samples of acute and convalescent COVID-19. PBMCs, B-cell-depleted T cells, or T cells provided the cDNA or gDNA that made up the material.

In the study's own analysis: Estimates of nucleated cell counts were drawn from the amplification of reference gene primers. Sequencing used immunoSEQ multiplex PCR; TCRdb keeps in-frame clones, though not all of them. The DNA gave D and trimming, while V, J and clone size come from that table. The sample lists 100,000 to 150,000 clones, about 79% occurring once. This clone was found a few times. V shed 0 bases, J shed 4 bases, and the junction held 7 bases outside the gene matches. CDR3 length: 17 residues. Germline assignment: CDR1 LGHNA and CDR2 YNFKEQ. This sequence was found in a man in his forties with active or convalescent COVID-19. Source material: peripheral blood. The V and J genes are TRBV4-2 and TRBJ2-3; 10 bases fit TRBD2. CDR3: CASSQDRASGGSDTQYF. In nucleotides, the CDR3 is TGTGCCAGCAGCCAAGATCGCGCTAGCGGGGGATCAGATACGCAGTATTTT.